Included here is one TCR beta chain sequence, with context. What antigen it recognizes has not been identified. No qualities accompany the bases; no much larger clone lies one base away. This sample stems from a study of a mutant IDH1 vaccine in newly diagnosed glioma (dated by TCRdb to about 2021). About the investigation overall: Eight vaccinations were administered to patients in weeks 1, 3, 5, 7, 11, 15, 19 and 23, corresponding to visits V03 through V10. Before enrollment, patients had received standard therapy of radiotherapy alone, temozolomide alone, or radiochemotherapy with temozolomide; most received the combination. The approximately 30 treated patients were approximately 62% male and roughly 40% female, with a mean age of around 40 years. Peripheral blood was drawn at six visits: V03 (baseline), V05, V07, V10, V12 and V13. Longitudinal TCRB deep sequencing was performed for roughly 24 treated patients wherever samples were available for exploratory analyses. Vaccination began 4-6 weeks after radiotherapy alone, or alongside temozolomide cycles in the chemotherapy-containing groups.

Read against the paper, the sample's time point label means: week 23, last vaccination. Every vaccine dose consisted of 300 ug of a 20-mer mutant IDH1 peptide in Montanide, administered subcutaneously together with topical imiquimod. The donors had newly diagnosed IDH1-mutant astrocytomas of WHO grade 3 or 4 that showed loss of nuclear ATRX. The samples were drawn from NOA16, a multicentre, single-arm, open-label phase I trial in Germany that tested a mutant IDH1 peptide vaccine in humans for the first time. The DNeasy Blood and Tissue Kit was used to extract genomic DNA from EDTA blood for TCRB sequencing. The investigation overall reported the following: Selection of PBMC samples for TCRB deep sequencing was based on availability. It was noted by the authors that analyses of patient blood samples could not be reproduced owing to sample limitations. Across multiple MHC alleles, vaccine-induced immune responses were seen in 90% to 95% of patients. Pseudoprogression seemed to be unrelated to changes in the top peripheral T cell clonotypes found by TCRB sequencing.

Receptors were amplified or captured by the immunoSEQ multiplex PCR assay. The hsTCRB Kit was used according to the manufacturer's protocol to amplify rearranged TCR beta chain sequences. TCRB libraries were sequenced on an Illumina MiSeq. As for the original processing: The proprietary platform of the kit vendor was used for demultiplexing, trimming and gene mapping. TCRdb provides this immuneACCESS table in a form limited to in-frame rearrangements. Some clones are lacking; in checked studies, under half of them reflect an unresolved V gene, and why the rest are absent is not known. V and J calls and clone size come straight from that table; D and trimming were deduced from the DNA. Within this sample are about 43,000 clones, with less than 85% of them counted one time only. The ten largest clones represent roughly 2.4% of the sample. From the cysteine up to the phenylalanine, the CDR3 has a length of 14 residues. The retained sequence is limited to the CDR3, 42 bases, with the frame set at the first base. The CDR1 and CDR2 encoded by the germline V gene (reference sequence) are SEHNR and FQNEAQ. V is trimmed back by 6 bases and J by 7 bases, and the junction contains 7 bases that no gene match accounts for.

This specimen consisted of PBMCs, obtained from a glioma patient whose treatment included an IDH1 peptide vaccine. The receptor was derived from a woman aged 18-30 years with glioma. Some clones in this sample may be carry-over from other donors' samples. The chain uses TRBV7-9 and TRBJ2-7; 12 bases in the junction line up with TRBD2. The CDR3 here reads CASSGTSGPREQYF. The bases are TGTGCCAGCAGTGGGACTAGCGGGCCCCGGGAGCAGTACTTC.